Each of the 21 T cell receptor beta chains below was sequenced from the same sample in a study of vaccination effects on CD4 cells after COVID-19 (dated by TCRdb to 2022 to 2024). No antigen is known for these receptors. Library construction relied on the immunoSEQ multiplex PCR assay. TCRdb mirrors the immuneACCESS table, restricted to in-frame sequences. Some clones are absent from its copies; in checked studies, under half trace to an unresolved V gene, and the reason for the others is unknown. The sample table holds about 34,000 clones, of which roughly 72% were seen once. 27% of the sample comes from the top ten. The ViraFEST assay stimulated PBMC with viral peptide pools and then used TCR sequencing to identify antigen-specific CD4+ T cell clonotypes by expansion. After roughly 11 days of culture, CD4+ T cells were isolated with the EasySep CD4+ T cell isolation kit. Healthy vaccine recipients had no prior SARS-CoV-2 infection, confirmed by negative nucleocapsid antibodies before and after vaccination.

The sample here was CD4+ T cells from PBMCs cultured with HCoV-OC43 spike peptides, taken before COVID-19 vaccination. Interpreted using the paper, the cell subset or site label stands for: HCoV-OC43 spike overlapping peptide pool stimulation. Source of these receptors: a human donor who received a COVID-19 vaccine.

CDR3 amino acids: CASSLKRGGTDTQYF. CDR3 coding DNA: TGTGCCAGCAGCTTAAAACGGGGCGGGACAGATACGCAGTATTTT. The chain uses TRBV7-3 and TRBJ2-3; either TRBD1 or TRBD2 may fit D (5 bases each). V was shortened by 1 base and J by 3 bases, with 11 bases between the two germline ends. Germline assignment: CDR1 SGHTA and CDR2 FQGTGA. The CDR3 is made up of 15 amino acids.

This chain uses TRBV5-1 with TRBJ2-1; D is perhaps TRBD2 (6 bases). The CDR3 extends over 15 amino acids. Trimming removed 0 bases from V and 0 bases from J, with 7 bases in between. Germline CDR1 SGHRS, CDR2 YFSETQ. The CDR3, as DNA: TGCGCCAGCAGCTTGGAGCGGGTCTCCTACAATGAGCAGTTCTTC. Translation: CASSLERVSYNEQFF.

This clone was recorded once. The chain combines TRBV2 with TRBJ1-2; a possible D gene is TRBD1 (6 bases). CDR1 and CDR2 from the germline V gene are SNHLY and FYNNEI. Trimming left V 4 bases short and J 4 bases short, with 10 bases between. This CDR3 is built from 13 residues. The CDR3 region is CASSVTGSYGYTF. As DNA, the CDR3 is TGTGCCAGCAGTGTAACAGGGAGCTATGGCTACACCTTC. Complete variable domain (other parts from reference TRBV2 and TRBJ1-2): EPEVTQTPSHQVTQMGQEVILRCVPISNHLYFYWYRQILGQKVEFLVSFYNNEISEKSEIFDDQFSVERPDGSNFTLKIRSTKLEDSAMYFCASSVTGSYGYTFGSGTRLTVV.

V usage is TRBV6-1 and J usage is TRBJ1-1; D is undetermined. This CDR3 has 11 residues. In germline, CDR1 is MNHNS, CDR2 SASEGT. V dropped 3 bases and J dropped 10 bases, with 9 bases sitting between them. DNA for the CDR3: TGTGCCAGCAGTGAGAGCAGTAGAGCTTTCTTT. Its protein is CASSESSRAFF.

The chain links TRBV5-1 to TRBJ1-1; D gene ambiguous. Germline values: CDR1 SGHRS, CDR2 YFSETQ. V lost 1 base and J 3 bases, leaving 10 bases between the germline ends. This CDR3 region has 14 residues. DNA for the CDR3: TGCGCCAGCAGCTTGACTCAGGCGGACACTGAAGCTTTCTTT. This sequence encodes CASSLTQADTEAFF.

The rearrangement uses TRBV5-4 and TRBJ2-3; 7 nucleotides match TRBD2. CDR1 SGHNT and CDR2 YYREEE come from the germline V gene (reference sequence). The CDR3 is 15 amino acids. With V trimmed by 3 bases and J by 0 bases, 4 bases remained unmatched. CDR3 DNA sequence: TGTGCCAGCAGCTCCTTGACTAGCAGCACAGATACGCAGTATTTT. This codes for CASSSLTSSTDTQYF. The full variable domain, with the rest looked up from reference TRBV5-4 and TRBJ2-3, is ETGVTQSPTHLIKTRGQQVTLRCSSQSGHNTVSWYQQALGQGPQFIFQYYREEENGRGNFPPRFSGLQFPNYSSELNVNALELDDSALYLCASSSLTSSTDTQYFGPGTRLTVL.

This rearrangement joins TRBV2 to TRBJ1-3; D not resolved. V was trimmed by 6 bases and J by 0 bases, leaving 12 bases between them. The length of the CDR3 is 15 residues. The germline gives CDR1 SNHLY, CDR2 FYNNEI. The CDR3, as DNA: TGTGCCAGCAGGAGGACGGAATCCTCTGGAAACACCATATATTTT. Amino acid sequence: CASRRTESSGNTIYF.

Only one count was recorded for this clone. This rearrangement joins TRBV28 to TRBJ2-4; TRBD2 matches 8 bases. The CDR3 is made up of 19 amino acids. Germline loops: CDR1 MDHEN, CDR2 SYDVKM. V dropped 1 base and J dropped 0; count of bases not matched to a gene: 11. The CDR3 region is CASSLYVPGGFLAKNIQYF. CDR3 nucleotide sequence: TGTGCCAGCAGTTTATATGTCCCGGGAGGGTTCCTAGCCAAAAACATTCAGTACTTC. The full variable domain, completed using reference TRBV28 and TRBJ2-4, is DVKVTQSSRYLVKRTGEKVFLECVQDMDHENMFWYRQDPGLGLRLIYFSYDVKMKEKGDIPEGYSVSREKKERFSLILESASTNQTSMYLCASSLYVPGGFLAKNIQYFGAGTRLSVL.

In regard to this clone: One end of the junction is discordant with germline, which a read error may explain. The chain uses TRBV7-7 and TRBJ2-5, with 9 bases that match TRBD2. The CDR3 has 14 amino acids. CDR1 SSHAT and CDR2 FNYEAQ come from the germline V gene (reference sequence). The CDR3 sequence is CASSPTSGRVTQYF. The CDR3 DNA reads as TGTGCTAGCAGCCCTACTAGCGGGCGGGTGACCCAGTACTTC.

The chain links TRBV5-1 to TRBJ1-2; D perhaps matches TRBD1 (6 bases). The V gene's germline CDR1 is SGHRS and CDR2 YFSETQ. Deletions cut 4 bases from V and 7 bases from J, with 17 bases between. This CDR3 contains 14 residues. This chain's CDR3 is CASSQGNPRGGYTF. CDR3 in DNA: TGCGCCAGCAGCCAGGGGAATCCCAGAGGTGGCTACACCTTC.

V and J are TRBV19 and TRBJ1-3; D gene ambiguous. The germline V gene has CDR1 LNHDA and CDR2 SQIVND (reference sequence). V was pared by 3 bases and J by 7 bases, with 10 bases between. This CDR3 region has 13 residues. CDR3 loop: CASSMLQLNTIYF. For the CDR3, the DNA is TGTGCCAGTAGTATGTTACAGCTCAACACCATATATTTT.

V and J are TRBV10-3 and TRBJ2-6; possible D gene TRBD1, 5 bases. The V gene's germline CDR1 is ENHRY and CDR2 SYGVKD. V shed 11 bases and J shed 4 bases, with 15 bases lying between them. This CDR3 spans 14 amino acids. The CDR3 sequence is CAAAPGPGANVLTF. Written as DNA, the CDR3 is TGTGCCGCTGCCCCAGGGCCCGGGGCCAACGTCCTGACTTTC.

The chain couples TRBV4-1 to TRBJ2-5; 8 bases line up with TRBD1. CDR3 length: 16 amino acids. V was pared by 2 bases and J by 1 base, with 6 bases of the junction left unmatched. CDR1 MGHRA and CDR2 YSYEKL come from the germline V gene. In nucleotides, the CDR3 is TGCGCCAGCAGCCAACTCCAGGGGGCATCCCAAGAGACCCAGTACTTC. Residues: CASSQLQGASQETQYF.

The chain couples TRBV9 to TRBJ1-1; maybe TRBD1 (5 bases). This CDR3 is built from 15 residues. CDR1 is SGDLS and CDR2 is YYNGEE in the germline V gene. Trimming removed 3 bases at V and 5 bases at J, with 17 bases between. CDR3 protein: CASSATGSLVTEAFF. The CDR3 DNA reads TGTGCCAGCAGCGCCACAGGTTCGTTAGTTACTGAAGCTTTCTTT. Complete variable domain (other parts from reference TRBV9 and TRBJ1-1): DSGVTQTPKHLITATGQRVTLRCSPRSGDLSVYWYQQSLDQGLQFLIQYYNGEERAKGNILERFSAQQFPDLHSELNLSSLELGDSALYFCASSATGSLVTEAFFGQGTRLTVV.

J is TRBJ1-2 and V is TRBV2, with a tentative D call TRBD1 (6 bases). The CDR3 spans 16 residues. CDR1 is SNHLY, CDR2 FYNNEI, per germline. V was cut by 6 bases and J by 4 bases, with 21 bases left in between. The CDR3 sequence is CASSRRTTGAVYGYTF. The CDR3 DNA sequence: TGTGCCAGCAGCCGACGGACGACAGGCGCCGTCTATGGCTACACCTTC.

J is TRBJ2-7 and V is TRBV28; weak D call: TRBD2 (6 bases). The germline V gene encodes CDR1 MDHEN and CDR2 SYDVKM. Trimming stripped 7 bases from V and 4 bases from J, with 20 bases between. The CDR3 runs to 15 residues. The DNA for the CDR3 is TGTGCCAGCACCGAACCATCGAGCGGGTCTTACGAGCAGTACTTC. Amino acids: CASTEPSSGSYEQYF.

The chain has TRBV6-5 and TRBJ1-2; D remains unclear. CDR3 length equals 14 residues. CDR1 and CDR2 (germline): MNHEY, SVGAGI. V lost 7 bases to trimming and J lost 4 bases, with 16 bases between them. DNA for the CDR3: TGTGCCAGCACCCAAGGTGGACGGATCTATGGCTACACCTTC. This translates into CASTQGGRIYGYTF.

The chain uses TRBV19 and TRBJ2-5; D may match TRBD1 or TRBD2 (5 bases each). This CDR3 is 15 amino acids long. Germline-derived CDR1 and CDR2 are LNHDA and SQIVND (reference sequence). The V gene lost 4 bases and the J gene lost 2 bases, with 14 bases spanning the gap. Here the CDR3 DNA reads TGTGCCAGTAGTACCGTACGGGGCGTACAAGAGACCCAGTACTTC. Amino acid sequence: CASSTVRGVQETQYF. Combining the CDR3 with reference TRBV19 and TRBJ2-5 gives the whole variable domain DGGITQSPKYLFRKEGQNVTLSCEQNLNHDAMYWYRQDPGQGLRLIYYSQIVNDFQKGDIAEGYSVSREKKESFPLTVTSAQKNPTAFYLCASSTVRGVQETQYFGPGTRLLVL.

This clone was seen more than once but under ten times. This sequence joins TRBV5-4 and TRBJ2-2; TRBD1 might be the D (6 bases). CDR1 and CDR2 from the germline V gene are SGHNT and YYREEE (reference sequence). With 2 bases removed from V and 4 bases from J, the gap between germline ends came to 12 bases. The CDR3 covers 15 residues. The CDR3 is CASSFQQGPTGELFF. In DNA, the CDR3 is TGTGCCAGCAGCTTTCAACAGGGACCCACCGGGGAGCTGTTTTTT.

In the case of this clone: The same CDR3 also results from other DNA sequences found in this sample. The genes are TRBV7-2 and TRBJ1-5; D call uncertain. This CDR3 contains 13 residues. The V gene lost 5 bases and the J gene lost 0 bases, with 5 bases spanning the gap. Germline lookup yields CDR1 SGHTA and CDR2 FQGNSA. CDR3 loop: CASSLNSNQPQHF. CDR3 DNA: TGTGCCAGCAGCCTAAATAGCAATCAGCCCCAGCATTTT. Full variable domain (remainder filled in from reference TRBV7-2 and TRBJ1-5): GAGVSQSPSNKVTEKGKDVELRCDPISGHTALYWYRQSLGQGLEFLIYFQGNSAPDKSGLPSDRFSAERTGGSVSTLTIQRTQQEDSAVYLCASSLNSNQPQHFGDGTRLSIL.

V usage is TRBV13 and J usage is TRBJ1-1; 7 bases are a match to TRBD1. V dropped 5 bases and J dropped 10; count of bases not matched to a gene: 13. Germline loops: CDR1 PRHDT, CDR2 FYEKMQ (reference sequence). The CDR3 totals 14 residues. CDR3 DNA sequence: TGTGCCAGCAGCCCCCCTCTTAGACAGGGTCGAGCTTTCTTT. Protein sequence: CASSPPLRQGRAFF.